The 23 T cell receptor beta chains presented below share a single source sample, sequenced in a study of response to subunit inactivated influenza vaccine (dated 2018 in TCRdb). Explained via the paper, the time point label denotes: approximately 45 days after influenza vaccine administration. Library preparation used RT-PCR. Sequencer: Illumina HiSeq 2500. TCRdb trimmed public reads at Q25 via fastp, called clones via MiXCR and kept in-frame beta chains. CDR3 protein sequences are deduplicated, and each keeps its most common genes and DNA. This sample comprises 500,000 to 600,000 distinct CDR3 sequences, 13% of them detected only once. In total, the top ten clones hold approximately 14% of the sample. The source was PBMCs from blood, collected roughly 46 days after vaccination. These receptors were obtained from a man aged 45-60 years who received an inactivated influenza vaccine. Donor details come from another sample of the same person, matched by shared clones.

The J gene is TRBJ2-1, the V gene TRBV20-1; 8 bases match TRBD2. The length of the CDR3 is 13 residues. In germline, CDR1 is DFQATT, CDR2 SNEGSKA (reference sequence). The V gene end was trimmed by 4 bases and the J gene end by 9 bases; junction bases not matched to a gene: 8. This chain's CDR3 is CSAILAGGREQFF. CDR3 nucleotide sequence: TGCAGTGCTATCCTGGCGGGAGGCCGTGAGCAGTTCTTC.

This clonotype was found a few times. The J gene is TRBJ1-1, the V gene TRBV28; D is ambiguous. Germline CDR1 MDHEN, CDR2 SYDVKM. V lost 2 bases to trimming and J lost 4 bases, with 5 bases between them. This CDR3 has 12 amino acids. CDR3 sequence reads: CASSLKTTEAFF. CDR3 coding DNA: TGTGCCAGCAGTTTAAAGACCACTGAAGCTTTCTTT.

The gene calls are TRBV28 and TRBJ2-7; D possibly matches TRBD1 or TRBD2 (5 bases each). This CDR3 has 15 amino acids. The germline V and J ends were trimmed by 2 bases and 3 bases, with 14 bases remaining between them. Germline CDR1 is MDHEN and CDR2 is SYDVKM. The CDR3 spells CASSLSSFGGYEQYF. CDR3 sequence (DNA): TGTGCCAGCAGTTTAAGCTCCTTTGGGGGCTACGAGCAGTACTTC. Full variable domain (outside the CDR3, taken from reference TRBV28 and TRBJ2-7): DVKVTQSSRYLVKRTGEKVFLECVQDMDHENMFWYRQDPGLGLRLIYFSYDVKMKEKGDIPEGYSVSREKKERFSLILESASTNQTSMYLCASSLSSFGGYEQYFGPGTRLTVT.

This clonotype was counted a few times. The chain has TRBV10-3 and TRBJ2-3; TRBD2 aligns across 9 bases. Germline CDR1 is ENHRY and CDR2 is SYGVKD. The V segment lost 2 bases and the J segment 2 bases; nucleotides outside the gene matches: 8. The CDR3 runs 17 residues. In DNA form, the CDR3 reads TGTGCCATCAGTGAGCCGACGGCGGGGGGGAACACAGATACGCAGTATTTT. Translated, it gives CAISEPTAGGNTDTQYF.

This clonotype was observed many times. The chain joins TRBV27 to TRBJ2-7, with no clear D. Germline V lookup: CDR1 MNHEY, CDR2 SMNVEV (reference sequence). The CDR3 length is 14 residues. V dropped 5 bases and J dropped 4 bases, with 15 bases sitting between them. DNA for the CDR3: TGTGCCAGCAGTCCAATACCGGACCGATACGAGCAGTACTTC. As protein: CASSPIPDRYEQYF.

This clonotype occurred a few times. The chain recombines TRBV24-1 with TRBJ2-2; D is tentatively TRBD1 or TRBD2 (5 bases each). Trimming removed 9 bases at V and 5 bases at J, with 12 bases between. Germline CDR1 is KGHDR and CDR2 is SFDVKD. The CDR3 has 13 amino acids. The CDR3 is CATEGERTGELFF. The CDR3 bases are TGTGCCACCGAAGGGGAGAGGACCGGGGAGCTGTTTTTT.

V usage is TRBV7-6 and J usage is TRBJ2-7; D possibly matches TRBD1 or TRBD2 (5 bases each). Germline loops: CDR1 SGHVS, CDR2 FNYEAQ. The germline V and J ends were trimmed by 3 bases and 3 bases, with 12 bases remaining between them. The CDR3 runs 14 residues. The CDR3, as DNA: TGTGCCAGCAGCTTGGGACCACAGTACTACGAGCAGTACTTC. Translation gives CASSLGPQYYEQYF.

Here the CDR3 DNA reads TGCAGTGCTACCAGACGGGACCGTAATGAAAAACTGTTTTTT. It codes for CSATRRDRNEKLFF. The rearrangement joins TRBV20-1 to TRBJ1-4, with D tentatively TRBD1 (5 bases). Trimming pared 4 bases from V and 4 bases from J, leaving 13 bases between. This CDR3 contains 14 residues. Germline-derived CDR1 and CDR2 are DFQATT and SNEGSKA (reference sequence).

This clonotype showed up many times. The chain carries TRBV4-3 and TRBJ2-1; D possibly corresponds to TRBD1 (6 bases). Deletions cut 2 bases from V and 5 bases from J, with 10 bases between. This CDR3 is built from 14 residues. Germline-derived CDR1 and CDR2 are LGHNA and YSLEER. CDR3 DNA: TGCGCCAGCAGCCAAAACAGGGACCACAATGAGCAGTTCTTC. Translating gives CASSQNRDHNEQFF.

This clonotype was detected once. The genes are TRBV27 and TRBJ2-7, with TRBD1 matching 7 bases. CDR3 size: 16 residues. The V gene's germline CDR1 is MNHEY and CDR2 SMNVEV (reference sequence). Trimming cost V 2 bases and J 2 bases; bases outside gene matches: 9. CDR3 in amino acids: CASSLSAGTVTYEQYF. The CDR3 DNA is TGTGCCAGCAGTTTAAGTGCCGGGACAGTCACCTACGAGCAGTACTTC.

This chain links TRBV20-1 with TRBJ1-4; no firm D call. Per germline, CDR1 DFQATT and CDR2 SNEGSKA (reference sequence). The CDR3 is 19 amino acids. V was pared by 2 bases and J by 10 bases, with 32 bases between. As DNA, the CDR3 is TGCAGTGCTAGACCAACCCACTCAATTCTCCCCCCCCTGAGAACAAAACTGTTTTTT. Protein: CSARPTHSILPPLRTKLFF.

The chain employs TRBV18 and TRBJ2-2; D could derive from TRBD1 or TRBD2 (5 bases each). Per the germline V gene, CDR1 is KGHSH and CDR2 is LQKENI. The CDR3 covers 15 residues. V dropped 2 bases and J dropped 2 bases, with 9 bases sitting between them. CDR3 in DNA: TGTGCCAGCTCACCAGAGGGGCGAAACACCGGGGAGCTGTTTTTT. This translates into CASSPEGRNTGELFF.

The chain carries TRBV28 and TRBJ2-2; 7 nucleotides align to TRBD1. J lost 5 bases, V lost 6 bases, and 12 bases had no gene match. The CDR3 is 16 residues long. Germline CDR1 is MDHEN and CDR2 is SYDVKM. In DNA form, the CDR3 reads TGTGCCAGCAGCACAAAGTACAGGGGAAGGACCGGGGAGCTGTTTTTT. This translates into CASSTKYRGRTGELFF. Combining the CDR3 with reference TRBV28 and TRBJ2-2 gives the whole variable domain DVKVTQSSRYLVKRTGEKVFLECVQDMDHENMFWYRQDPGLGLRLIYFSYDVKMKEKGDIPEGYSVSREKKERFSLILESASTNQTSMYLCASSTKYRGRTGELFFGEGSRLTVL.

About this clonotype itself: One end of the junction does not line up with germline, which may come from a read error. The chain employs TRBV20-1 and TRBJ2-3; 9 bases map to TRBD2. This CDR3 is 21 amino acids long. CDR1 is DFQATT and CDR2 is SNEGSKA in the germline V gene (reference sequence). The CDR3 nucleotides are TGCTGTGCTAGAGACCCTTTTCCCCGGGGGACTAGCTTTTCCTCCACAGATACGCAGTATTTT. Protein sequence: CCARDPFPRGTSFSSTDTQYF.

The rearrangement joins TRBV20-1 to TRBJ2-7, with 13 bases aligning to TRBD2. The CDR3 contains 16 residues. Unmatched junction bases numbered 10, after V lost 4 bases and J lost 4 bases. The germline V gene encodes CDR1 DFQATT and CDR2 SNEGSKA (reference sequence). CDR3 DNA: TGCAGTGCTACCGGCCTCGGACTAGCGGGGGTGTACGAGCAGTACTTC. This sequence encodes CSATGLGLAGVYEQYF.

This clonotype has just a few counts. The CDR3 reads CASSLEPGRNYEQYF. CDR3 sequence (DNA): TGCGCCAGCAGCTTGGAGCCGGGACGGAACTACGAGCAGTACTTC. V and J are TRBV5-1 and TRBJ2-7; D is perhaps TRBD1 or TRBD2 (5 bases each). The length of the CDR3 is 15 residues. V dropped 0 bases and J dropped 3 bases, with 13 bases sitting between them. The V gene's germline CDR1 is SGHRS and CDR2 YFSETQ.

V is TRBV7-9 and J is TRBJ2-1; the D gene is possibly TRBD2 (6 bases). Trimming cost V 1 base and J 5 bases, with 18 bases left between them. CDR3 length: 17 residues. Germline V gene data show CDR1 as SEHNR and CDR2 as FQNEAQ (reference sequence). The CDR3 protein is CASSLGDPGLAHNEQFF. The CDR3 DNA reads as TGTGCCAGCAGCTTAGGGGATCCGGGACTTGCGCACAATGAGCAGTTCTTC.

CDR3 bases: TGTGCCTGGGAAGCGAAGGGGCGCGGCTATGGCTACACCTTC. Protein: CAWEAKGRGYGYTF. This chain uses TRBV30 with TRBJ1-2; D is possibly TRBD1 (5 bases). Germline V gives CDR1 GTSNPN, CDR2 SVGIG (reference sequence). The CDR3 consists of 14 residues. With 5 bases removed from V and 4 bases from J, the gap between germline ends came to 17 bases.

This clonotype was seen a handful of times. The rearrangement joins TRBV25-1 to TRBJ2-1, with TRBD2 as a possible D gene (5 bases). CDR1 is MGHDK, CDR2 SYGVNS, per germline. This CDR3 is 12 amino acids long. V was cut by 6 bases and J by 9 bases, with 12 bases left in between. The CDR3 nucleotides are TGTGCCAGCAGAAAGGACGGGATTGAGCAGTTCTTC. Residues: CASRKDGIEQFF.

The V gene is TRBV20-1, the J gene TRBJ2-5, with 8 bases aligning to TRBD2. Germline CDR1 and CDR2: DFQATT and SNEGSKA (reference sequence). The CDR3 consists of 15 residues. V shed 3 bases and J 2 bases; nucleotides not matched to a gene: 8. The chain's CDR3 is CSARSVAGRQETQYF. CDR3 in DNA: TGCAGTGCTAGGTCGGTAGCGGGAAGGCAAGAGACCCAGTACTTC.

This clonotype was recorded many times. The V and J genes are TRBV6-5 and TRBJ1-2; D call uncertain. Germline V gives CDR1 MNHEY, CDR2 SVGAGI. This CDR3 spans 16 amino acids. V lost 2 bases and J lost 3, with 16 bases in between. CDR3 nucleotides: TGTGCCAGCAGTTACGCCAGGCAGGCTGCTTACTATGGCTACACCTTC. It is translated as CASSYARQAAYYGYTF.

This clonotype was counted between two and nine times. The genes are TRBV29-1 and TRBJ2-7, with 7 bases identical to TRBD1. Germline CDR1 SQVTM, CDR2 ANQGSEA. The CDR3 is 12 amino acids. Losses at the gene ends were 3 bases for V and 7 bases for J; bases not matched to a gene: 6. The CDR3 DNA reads TGCAGCGTTGAGAGGACAGGTAGTGAGCAGTACTTC. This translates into CSVERTGSEQYF.

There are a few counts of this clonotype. In nucleotides, the CDR3 is TGTGCCAGCAGCTTGGGGGGGATCTCCTACGAGCAGTACTTC. Translation: CASSLGGISYEQYF. The rearrangement joins TRBV7-9 to TRBJ2-7; 7 nucleotides line up with TRBD2. The length of the CDR3 is 14 residues. Germline CDR1 SEHNR, CDR2 FQNEAQ (reference sequence). The ends lost 3 bases at V and 0 bases at J; junction bases unmatched: 2.